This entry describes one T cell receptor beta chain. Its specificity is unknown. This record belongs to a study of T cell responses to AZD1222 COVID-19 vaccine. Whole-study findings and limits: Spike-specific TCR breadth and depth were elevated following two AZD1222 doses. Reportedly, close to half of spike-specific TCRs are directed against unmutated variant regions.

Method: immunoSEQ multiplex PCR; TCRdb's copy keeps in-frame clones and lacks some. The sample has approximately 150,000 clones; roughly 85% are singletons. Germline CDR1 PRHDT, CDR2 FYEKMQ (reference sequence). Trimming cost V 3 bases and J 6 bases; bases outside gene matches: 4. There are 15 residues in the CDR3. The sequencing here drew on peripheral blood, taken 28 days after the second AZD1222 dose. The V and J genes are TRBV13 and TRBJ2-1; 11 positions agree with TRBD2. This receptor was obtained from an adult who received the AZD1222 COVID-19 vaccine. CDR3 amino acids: CASSFLAGGLNEQFF. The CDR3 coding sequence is TGTGCCAGCAGCTTTCTAGCGGGGGGTCTCAATGAGCAGTTCTTC.